The 13 T cell receptor beta chains presented below share a single source sample, sequenced in a study of robustness of blood B and T cell sequencing. cDNA was made with a 5' template-switch oligo adding a universal priming site. Each cDNA molecule was tagged by a 12-nucleotide random UMI. TCRdb reprocessed the PCR reads with MiXCR, giving one entry per CDR3 protein. This table holds roughly 1,100 distinct CDR3 sequences, 66% found once. Instead of genomic DNA, mRNA was used to measure TCR beta repertoires. Sequences were obtained from peripheral blood. These receptors all stem from a human donor in good health.

This clonotype was detected a few times. The chain joins TRBV7-7 to TRBJ2-7, with 7 bases fitting TRBD2. V shed 5 bases, J shed 6 bases, and the junction held 10 bases outside the gene matches. Per germline, CDR1 SSHAT and CDR2 FNYEAQ (reference sequence). This CDR3 has 14 residues. Here the CDR3 DNA reads TGTGCCAGCAGCCCTAGTGGGGGGGGAGGCGAGCAGTACTTC. Amino acid sequence: CASSPSGGGGEQYF.

This clonotype was seen more than once but under ten times. This chain uses TRBV24-1 with TRBJ1-1, with D hard to call. CDR3 length equals 11 residues. V gave up 6 bases and J gave up 4 bases, with 5 bases separating them. Germline V gene data show CDR1 as KGHDR and CDR2 as SFDVKD. The CDR3 nucleotides read TGTGCCACCAGTTCGGCCACTGAAGCTTTCTTT. This sequence encodes CATSSATEAFF.

The J gene is TRBJ2-1, the V gene TRBV5-1, with TRBD1 matching 7 bases. Germline values: CDR1 SGHRS, CDR2 YFSETQ. This CDR3 contains 16 residues. V shed 4 bases, J shed 0 bases, and the junction held 7 bases outside the gene matches. CDR3 region: CASSLAGGSSYNEQFF. The DNA for the CDR3 is TGCGCCAGCAGCCTAGCAGGGGGAAGCTCCTACAATGAGCAGTTCTTC.

This sequence joins TRBV20-1 and TRBJ2-7; D might be TRBD1 (5 bases). Trimming left V 3 bases short and J 2 bases short, with 11 bases between. Germline V gene data show CDR1 as DFQATT and CDR2 as SNEGSKA (reference sequence). There are 13 residues in the CDR3. The CDR3 region is CSARGQGTYEQYF. Written as DNA, the CDR3 is TGCAGTGCTAGGGGTCAGGGTACCTACGAGCAGTACTTC.

V and J are TRBV6-5 and TRBJ1-4; D is unclear. V shed 4 bases and J shed 7 bases, with 13 bases lying between them. The CDR3 is 14 amino acids. Germline V gene data show CDR1 as MNHEY and CDR2 as SVGAGI. The CDR3 DNA sequence: TGTGCCAGCAGTTTAGGCAGTTTGAGTGAAAAACTGTTTTTT. It specifies CASSLGSLSEKLFF.

This clonotype was counted a single time. V is TRBV5-1 and J is TRBJ1-5; no firm D call. The V gene's germline CDR1 is SGHRS and CDR2 YFSETQ. This CDR3 region has 14 residues. Trimming pared 0 bases from V and 5 bases from J, leaving 9 bases between. The CDR3 DNA follows: TGCGCCAGCAGCTTGGATCCCGGGGATCAGCCCCAGCATTTT. As protein: CASSLDPGDQPQHF.

This clonotype occurred a few times. The rearrangement joins TRBV7-3 to TRBJ2-1; D perhaps matches TRBD2 (5 bases). The CDR3 runs to 13 residues. In germline, CDR1 is SGHTA, CDR2 FQGTGA. V lost 2 bases, J lost 9 bases, and 11 bases lay in between. CDR3 region: CASSLEGNGEQFF. CDR3 bases: TGTGCCAGCAGCTTAGAGGGAAATGGTGAGCAGTTCTTC.

V gene TRBV6-2 or TRBV6-3 combines with J gene TRBJ2-1; a possible D gene is TRBD1 (6 bases). The germline V gene has CDR1 MNHEY and CDR2 SVGEGT. The CDR3 contains 15 residues. Trimming took off 0 bases at V and 9 bases at J, with 15 bases between the two ends. The CDR3 coding sequence is TGTGCCAGCAGTTACTCATCCCCGCCCAGGGGTGAGCAGTTCTTC. This codes for CASSYSSPPRGEQFF.

The chain carries TRBV30 and TRBJ2-1; D is undetermined. Between the trimmed V and J ends, which lost 0 bases and 5 bases, there was a span of 5 bases. CDR3 length equals 12 residues. Germline V CDR1 and CDR2: GTSNPN, SVGIG (reference sequence). The CDR3 region has the DNA TGTGCCTGGAGTGTATCAGACAATGAGCAGTTCTTC. Amino acid sequence: CAWSVSDNEQFF.

This rearrangement joins TRBV6-2 or TRBV6-3 to TRBJ1-6; D might be TRBD1 (5 bases). This CDR3 is built from 15 residues. V was pared by 6 bases and J by 9 bases, with 18 bases between. Germline CDR1 is MNHEY and CDR2 is SVGEGT. CDR3 nucleotides: TGTGCCAGCAGCTACGAGGGGACCGCCCGTTCACCCCTCCACTTT. Encoded protein: CASSYEGTARSPLHF.

This sequence joins TRBV14 and TRBJ2-7, with no clear D. V lost 1 base to trimming and J lost 6 bases, with 4 bases between them. CDR3 length: 11 residues. Germline V gene lookup returns CDR1 SGHDN and CDR2 FVKESK. The CDR3 bases are TGTGCCAGCAGCCAAGCGTCCGAGCAGTACTTC. Its protein is CASSQASEQYF.

This clonotype was seen only a few times. The chain uses TRBV7-9 and TRBJ2-1, with D unclear. The CDR3 spans 11 residues. Looked up from germline, CDR1 is SEHNR and CDR2 is FQNEAQ (reference sequence). Trimming took 8 bases from V and 7 from J, leaving 9 bases between them. CDR3 in amino acids: CASGNSNEQFF. The CDR3 DNA reads as TGTGCCAGCGGCAATTCAAATGAGCAGTTCTTC. The complete variable domain, with remaining parts taken from reference TRBV7-9 and TRBJ2-1, reads DTGVSQNPRHKITKRGQNVTFRCDPISEHNRLYWYRQTLGQGPEFLTYFQNEAQLEKSRLLSDRFSAERPKGSFSTLEIQRTEQGDSAMYLCASGNSNEQFFGPGTRLTVL.

This sequence joins TRBV15 and TRBJ2-7; 7 nucleotides line up with TRBD1. This CDR3 is 16 amino acids long. Germline loops: CDR1 LNHNV, CDR2 YYDKDF (reference sequence). J gave up 2 bases and V 0 bases, and 7 bases lay outside the gene matches. CDR3 bases: TGTGCCACCAGCAGAGATCAGGGACAGACAACCTACGAGCAGTACTTC. It specifies CATSRDQGQTTYEQYF.